The rows below give T cell receptor beta chains drawn from one sample of a study of T-cell reconstitution after alpha-beta-depleted transplantation in children. TCRdb recomputed calls from the PCR reads with MiXCR, one row per CDR3 protein. This sample has about 440,000 distinct CDR3 sequences, with approximately 42% found just once. The specimen comprised PBMCs, sampled before TCRalphabeta/CD19-depleted stem cell transplant. These receptors came from a girl aged 2 to 9 with aplastic anemia, due to receive a stem cell transplant. CDR3s include the opening cysteine and the closing phenylalanine or tryptophan. Fields, in order: V gene, clone size, J gene, D gene, CDR3 DNA, CDR3 protein. A D gene is named only where the DNA matches it firmly. The size entry is marked missing in some rows and otherwise reads once, few, many or a size class.

>TRBV28|-|TRBJ2-1|TRBD1
TGTGCCAGCAGCGGGACAGGTCAAAATGAGCAGTTCTTC
CASSGTGQNEQFF
>TRBV12-3/TRBV12-4|-|TRBJ2-1|-
TGTGCCAGCGCCATAGGGGGGAGGGCCTACAATGAGCAGTTCTTC
CASAIGGRAYNEQFF
>TRBV29-1|-|TRBJ2-1|TRBD2
TGCAGCGTTGAATCGCGGCGGGAGACTCGGGAGCAGTTCTTC
CSVESRRETREQFF
>TRBV5-6|many|TRBJ1-2|-
TGTGCCAGCAGCTCGGGACGGAGAAACTATGGCTACACCTTC
CASSSGRRNYGYTF
>TRBV12-3/TRBV12-4|few|TRBJ2-1|-
TGTGCCAGCAGCCCTCGCCGAGGCCTTTCCTACAATGAGCAGTTCTTC
CASSPRRGLSYNEQFF
>TRBV9|-|TRBJ2-7|TRBD2
TGTGCCAGCAGCGTAGGAGGGACTAGCTCCTACGAGCAGTACTTC
CASSVGGTSSYEQYF
>TRBV29-1|once|TRBJ2-1|-
TGCAGCGTTGGGATAGCGGCAAGCTCCTACAATGAGCAGTTCTTC
CSVGIAASSYNEQFF
>TRBV5-5|-|TRBJ2-5|-
TGTGCCAGCAGCTTGGGGGCACACCGGTACCAAGAGACCCAGTACTTC
CASSLGAHRYQETQYF
>TRBV20-1|-|TRBJ2-7|-
TGCAGTGCTAGAGATGGTATAAGCTCCTACGAGCAGTACTTC
CSARDGISSYEQYF
>TRBV6-1|-|TRBJ1-1|TRBD1
TGTGCCAGCAGTGTTGACAGGGGGAGGGCTGAAGCTTTCTTT
CASSVDRGRAEAFF
>TRBV7-9|many|TRBJ1-4|TRBD1
TGTGCCAGCGGCGAGAGGGGGCGACCTGAAAAACTGTTTTTT
CASGERGRPEKLFF
>TRBV7-8|-|TRBJ2-7|TRBD1
TGTGCCAGCAGCTTAGTCCGGGACAGGGGCACCTACGAGCAGTACTTC
CASSLVRDRGTYEQYF
>TRBV28|-|TRBJ2-3|-
TGTGCCAGCAGCCTGACCAAGTCTTGGGATACGCAGTATTTT
CASSLTKSWDTQYF
>TRBV7-9|few|TRBJ2-2|-
TGTGCCAGCAGACCCCCGGGAACAGCGAACACCGGGGAGCTGTTTTTT
CASRPPGTANTGELFF
>TRBV9|-|TRBJ2-3|-
TGTGCCAGCAGCGTAGAGGCGCCGGATACGCAGTATTTT
CASSVEAPDTQYF